This passage covers 17 T cell receptor beta chains from one sample sequenced in a study of beta chain features in type 1 diabetes. Their antigen targets remain unknown. TCRB transcripts that were expressed got sequenced, as all of the isolated RNA had been reverse transcribed. Here immunoSEQ multiplex PCR was the method, and the copy in TCRdb shows in-frame clones only, minus some. The sample yields under 200,000 clones, 8% to 8.5% seen once. Overall study findings and caveats: When Type 1 diabetes patients were examined, their TCRB CDR3s proved moderately but significantly shorter in all four CD4+ subsets.

Sequenced sample: central memory CD4+ T cells from blood. The receptors were sampled from a woman aged 18-35 years with type 1 diabetes.

There are a few counts of this clone. The CDR3 sequence is CASSPLAGSGTEAFF. The CDR3 nucleotides read TGTGCCAGCAGCCCCCTGGCAGGGTCGGGCACTGAAGCTTTCTTT. The genes are TRBV6-6 and TRBJ1-1; TRBD1 might be the D (5 bases). Trimming shortened V by 6 bases and J by 4 bases, and 18 bases separated the two germline ends. The CDR3 totals 15 residues. Per the germline V gene, CDR1 is MNHNY and CDR2 is SVGAGI (reference sequence).

This clone occurred once. The V call is TRBV7-9, the J call TRBJ1-1, with 10 bases that match TRBD1. This CDR3 is 13 amino acids long. The V segment lost 9 bases and the J segment 4 bases; nucleotides outside the gene matches: 5. Germline CDR1 and CDR2: SEHNR and FQNEAQ (reference sequence). The CDR3 here is CASRQGASTEAFF. In DNA, the CDR3 is TGTGCCAGTAGACAGGGGGCTAGCACTGAAGCTTTCTTT.

This clone was detected a few times. The V gene is TRBV27, the J gene TRBJ2-7, with D perhaps TRBD1 (6 bases). Trimming shortened V by 2 bases and J by 3 bases, and 8 bases separated the two germline ends. The CDR3 is 13 residues long. The germline CDR1 and CDR2 sequences are MNHEY and SMNVEV (reference sequence). The CDR3 loop is CASSLGQFYEQYF. For the CDR3, the DNA is TGTGCCAGCAGTTTAGGACAGTTCTACGAGCAGTACTTC.

The V gene is TRBV4-1, the J gene TRBJ2-1; TRBD2 matches at 14 bases. The CDR3 is 19 amino acids. Germline CDR1 and CDR2: MGHRA and YSYEKL. V lost 0 bases, J lost 7 bases, and 11 bases stayed unmatched. The chain's CDR3 is CASSQDWRLAGGIGNEQFF. The CDR3 DNA reads TGCGCCAGCAGCCAAGATTGGAGACTAGCGGGAGGGATTGGAAATGAGCAGTTCTTC.

The gene calls are TRBV6-1 and TRBJ1-1; no clear D gene. The V end was cut by 7 bases, the J end by 0 bases, with 12 bases between. The length of the CDR3 is 14 residues. The germline CDR1 and CDR2 sequences are MNHNS and SASEGT. The DNA for the CDR3 is TGTGCCAGCATGCTTTCAGGTATGAACACTGAAGCTTTCTTT. This codes for CASMLSGMNTEAFF.

This clone was seen only a few times. The V gene is TRBV9, the J gene TRBJ1-2; D remains ambiguous. The CDR3 loop spans 12 amino acids. The ends were cut back, 0 bases at V and 8 bases at J, with 8 bases in the middle. Germline V gives CDR1 SGDLS, CDR2 YYNGEE. The CDR3 reads CASSVVGQGYTF. CDR3 coding DNA: TGTGCCAGCAGCGTAGTCGGTCAAGGCTACACCTTC.

V and J are TRBV6-1 and TRBJ2-3; D ambiguous. The CDR3 consists of 13 residues. V was trimmed by 6 bases and J by 2 bases, leaving 9 bases between them. The V gene's germline CDR1 is MNHNS and CDR2 SASEGT. In DNA, the CDR3 is TGTGCCAGCAGGGCTAGTCCCACAGATACGCAGTATTTT. Amino acid sequence: CASRASPTDTQYF.

This clone was seen a handful of times. The rearrangement uses TRBV27 and TRBJ1-3; perhaps TRBD1 as D (5 bases). V shed 9 bases and J shed 0 bases, with 12 bases lying between them. Germline V gene sequence: CDR1 MNHEY, CDR2 SMNVEV (reference sequence). The CDR3 runs 14 residues. The CDR3 DNA follows: TGTGCCAGTGGGGACTCCGACTCTGGAAACACCATATATTTT. Its protein is CASGDSDSGNTIYF.

This clone was detected only a few times. DNA for the CDR3: TGTGCCTGTCGACAGAGTACCTACGAGCAGTACTTC. As protein: CACRQSTYEQYF. The V and J genes are TRBV30 and TRBJ2-7; D perhaps matches TRBD1 (5 bases). The CDR3 length is 12 residues. The ends were cut back, 6 bases at V and 2 bases at J, with 11 bases in the middle. Germline values: CDR1 GTSNPN, CDR2 SVGIG (reference sequence).

This clone showed up just a few times. The V and J genes are TRBV5-1 and TRBJ2-6, with D unresolved. The germline CDR1 and CDR2 sequences are SGHRS and YFSETQ. Trimming shortened V by 1 base and J by 0 bases, and 14 bases separated the two germline ends. CDR3 length: 18 residues. The CDR3 DNA reads as TGCGCCAGCAGCTTGCGAGTCCTGTCTCTCTCTGGGGCCAACGTCCTGACTTTC. This gives the protein CASSLRVLSLSGANVLTF.

The chain joins TRBV7-8 to TRBJ2-7; TRBD2 aligns across 9 bases. This CDR3 is 16 amino acids long. V was pared by 5 bases and J by 12 bases, with 20 bases of the junction left unmatched. Germline V gives CDR1 SGHVS, CDR2 FQNEAQ. The CDR3, as DNA: TGTGCCAGCAGCCCCCAGGCGGTAGCGGGGGCTCGGTACGGGTACTTC. Translation gives CASSPQAVAGARYGYF.

This clone was counted a few times. The chain couples TRBV9 to TRBJ2-7, with TRBD1 as a possible D gene (6 bases). The CDR3 has 14 residues. V was pared by 4 bases and J by 5 bases, with 16 bases between. Germline V lookup: CDR1 SGDLS, CDR2 YYNGEE. CDR3 sequence: CASSSRFAGDEQYF. In DNA, the CDR3 is TGTGCCAGCAGCTCCCGGTTTGCAGGGGACGAGCAGTACTTC.

This clone has just a few counts. The V call is TRBV4-2, the J call TRBJ2-3; 12 bases are shared with TRBD2. The CDR3 runs 17 residues. Germline CDR1 reads LGHNA; CDR2 reads YNFKEQ. The V gene end was trimmed by 1 base and the J gene end by 2 bases; junction bases not matched to a gene: 4. The CDR3 DNA reads TGTGCCAGCAGCCAAGTGACTAGCGGGAGCCCCACAGATACGCAGTATTTT. Protein product: CASSQVTSGSPTDTQYF.

The chain has TRBV29-1 and TRBJ1-1; 7 bases are shared with TRBD1. Germline V lookup: CDR1 SQVTM, CDR2 ANQGSEA. This CDR3 is built from 13 residues. J gave up 3 bases and V 7 bases, and 8 bases lay outside the gene matches. CDR3 region: CSAGEGAHTEAFF. Written as DNA, the CDR3 is TGCAGCGCCGGAGAGGGGGCTCACACTGAAGCTTTCTTT.

This clone appeared a few times. The V and J genes are TRBV19 and TRBJ2-6; the D gene is possibly TRBD1 (5 bases). Trimming shortened V by 5 bases and J by 0 bases, and 17 bases separated the two germline ends. CDR1 LNHDA and CDR2 SQIVND come from the germline V gene (reference sequence). CDR3 length equals 18 residues. CDR3 sequence reads: CASSPLVGADSGANVLTF. CDR3 nucleotide sequence: TGTGCCAGTAGTCCCCTAGTTGGGGCTGACTCTGGGGCCAACGTCCTGACTTTC.

The chain joins TRBV9 to TRBJ2-7; no clear D. The CDR3 extends over 14 amino acids. V lost 0 bases to trimming and J lost 0 bases, with 7 bases between them. Germline values: CDR1 SGDLS, CDR2 YYNGEE. The CDR3 DNA sequence: TGTGCCAGCAGCGTAGGCGGCAGCTCCTACGAGCAGTACTTC. This translates into CASSVGGSSYEQYF.

This clone has just a few counts. V usage is TRBV6-5 and J usage is TRBJ1-1, with TRBD1 matching over 9 bases. The germline V gene has CDR1 MNHEY and CDR2 SVGAGI. The CDR3 has 15 residues. V shed 7 bases, J shed 11 bases, and the junction held 17 bases outside the gene matches. CDR3 in DNA: TGTGCCAGCAATACCGTCACAGGGGGCCCGGCAGAGGCTTTCTTT. Translating it yields CASNTVTGGPAEAFF.